Included here is one T cell receptor beta chain sequence, with context. Sequencing used immunoSEQ multiplex PCR; TCRdb keeps in-frame clones, though not all of them. Found here are 1,500,000 or so clones, just under 99% of them singletons; the top ten hold about 0.34%. This sample is part of a study of shared clonotypes between healthy human individuals. The ends were cut back, 3 bases at V and 4 bases at J, with 13 bases in the middle. CDR3 size: 14 residues. Germline CDR1 reads SGHVS; CDR2 reads FQNEAQ. Sequencing was performed on naive CD4+ T cells sorted from blood. The sample's subset: CD45RA+ positively selected. The V gene is TRBV7-8, the J gene TRBJ2-7, with D uncertain. This TCR came from a man aged 25 to 40 in good health. Written as DNA, the CDR3 is TGTGCCAGCAGCTTTGGCAGTGGCCCTTACGAGCAGTACTTC. Its translation is CASSFGSGPYEQYF.